This TCR delta chain was recorded in a study of gamma-delta T cells after stem cell transplantation. With CATT, TCRdb re-called clones from the RT-PCR reads. In the table there are about 3,200 delta-chain clones, 4% to 6% of which are singletons. On this clone itself: This DNA's translation and the protein TCRdb lists, from a much larger clone, do not match at residue 13, likely due to a read error; the protein shown is translated from the DNA.

Per the germline V gene, CDR1 is GEAIGNYY and CDR2 is EKD. The CDR3 contains 19 residues. This sequence joins TRDV2 and TRDJ3, with 9 nucleotides matching TRDD3. Specimen: gamma-delta T cells. The TCR originated in a human donor. It is not recorded whose cells these are; they may come from a transplant donor. CDR3: CACDTVLGDVSWGTRQMFF. As DNA, the CDR3 is TGTGCCTGTGACACGGTACTGGGGGACGTCTCCTGGGGCACCCGACAGATGTTTTTC.